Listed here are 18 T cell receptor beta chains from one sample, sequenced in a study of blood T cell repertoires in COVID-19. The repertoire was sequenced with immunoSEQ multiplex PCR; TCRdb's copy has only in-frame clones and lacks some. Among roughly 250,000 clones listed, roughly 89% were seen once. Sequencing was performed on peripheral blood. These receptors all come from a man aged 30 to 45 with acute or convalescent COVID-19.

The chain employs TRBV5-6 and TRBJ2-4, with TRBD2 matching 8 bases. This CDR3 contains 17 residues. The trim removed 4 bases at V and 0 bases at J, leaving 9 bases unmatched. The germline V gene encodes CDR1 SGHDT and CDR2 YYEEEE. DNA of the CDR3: TGTGCCAGCAGCCTTACCCCGGGGGGGGCAGCCAAAAACATTCAGTACTTC. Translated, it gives CASSLTPGGAAKNIQYF. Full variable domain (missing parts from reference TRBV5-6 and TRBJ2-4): DAGVTQSPTHLIKTRGQQVTLRCSPKSGHDTVSWYQQALGQGPQFIFQYYEEEERQRGNFPDRFSGHQFPNYSSELNVNALLLGDSALYLCASSLTPGGAAKNIQYFGAGTRLSVL.

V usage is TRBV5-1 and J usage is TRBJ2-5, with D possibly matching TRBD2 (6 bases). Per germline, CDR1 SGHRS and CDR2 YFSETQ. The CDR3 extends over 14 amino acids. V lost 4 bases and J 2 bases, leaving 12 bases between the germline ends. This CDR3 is CASSPGTLQETQYF. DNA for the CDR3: TGCGCCAGCAGCCCGGGGACTTTACAAGAGACCCAGTACTTC.

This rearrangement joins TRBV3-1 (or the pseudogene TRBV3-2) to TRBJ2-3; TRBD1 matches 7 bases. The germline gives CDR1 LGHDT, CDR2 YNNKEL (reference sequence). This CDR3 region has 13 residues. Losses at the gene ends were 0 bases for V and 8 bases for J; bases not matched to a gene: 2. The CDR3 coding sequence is TGTGCCAGCAGCCAAGATACAGGGGTTACGCAGTATTTT. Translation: CASSQDTGVTQYF.

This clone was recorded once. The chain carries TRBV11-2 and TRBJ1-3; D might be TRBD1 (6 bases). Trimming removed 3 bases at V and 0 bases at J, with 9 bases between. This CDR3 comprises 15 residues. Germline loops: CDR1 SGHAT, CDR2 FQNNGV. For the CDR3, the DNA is TGTGCCAGCAGCTTCGACAGGACCTCTGGAAACACCATATATTTT. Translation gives CASSFDRTSGNTIYF.

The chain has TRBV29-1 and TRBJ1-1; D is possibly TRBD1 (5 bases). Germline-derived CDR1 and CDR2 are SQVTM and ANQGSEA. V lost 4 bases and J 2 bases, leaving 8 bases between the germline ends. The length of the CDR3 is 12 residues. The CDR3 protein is CSVGGVNTEAFF. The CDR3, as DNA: TGCAGCGTTGGGGGGGTTAACACTGAAGCTTTCTTT. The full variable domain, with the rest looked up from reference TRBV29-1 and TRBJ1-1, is SAVISQKPSRDICQRGTSLTIQCQVDSQVTMMFWYRQQPGQSLTLIATANQGSEATYESGFVIDKFPISRPNLTFSTLTVSNMSPEDSSIYLCSVGGVNTEAFFGQGTRLTVV.

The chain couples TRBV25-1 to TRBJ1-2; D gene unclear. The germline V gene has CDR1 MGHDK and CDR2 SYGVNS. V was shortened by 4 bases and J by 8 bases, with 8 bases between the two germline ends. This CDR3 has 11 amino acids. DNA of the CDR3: TGTGCCAGCAGTGGGGGAGGAGGCTACACCTTC. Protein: CASSGGGGYTF.

CDR3 coding DNA: TGTGCCTGGAGTTGGGCGGGGACTGAAGCTTTCTTT. The encoded protein is CAWSWAGTEAFF. This sequence joins TRBV30 and TRBJ1-1, with no clear D. The germline V and J ends were trimmed by 2 bases and 5 bases, with 9 bases remaining between them. This CDR3 contains 12 residues. The germline V gene has CDR1 GTSNPN and CDR2 SVGIG (reference sequence).

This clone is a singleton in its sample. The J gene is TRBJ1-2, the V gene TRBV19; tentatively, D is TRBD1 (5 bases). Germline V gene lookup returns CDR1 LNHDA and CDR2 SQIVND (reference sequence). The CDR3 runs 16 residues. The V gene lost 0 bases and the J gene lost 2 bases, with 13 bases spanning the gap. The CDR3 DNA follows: TGTGCCAGTAGTATAGATGGGCGGGGACTCAACTATGGCTACACCTTC. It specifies CASSIDGRGLNYGYTF.

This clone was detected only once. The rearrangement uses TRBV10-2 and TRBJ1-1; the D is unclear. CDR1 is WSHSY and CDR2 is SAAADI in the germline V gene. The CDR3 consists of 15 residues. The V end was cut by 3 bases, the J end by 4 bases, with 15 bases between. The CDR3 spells CASSERNSPSTEAFF. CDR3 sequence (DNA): TGCGCCAGCAGTGAAAGGAACAGTCCCAGCACTGAAGCTTTCTTT.

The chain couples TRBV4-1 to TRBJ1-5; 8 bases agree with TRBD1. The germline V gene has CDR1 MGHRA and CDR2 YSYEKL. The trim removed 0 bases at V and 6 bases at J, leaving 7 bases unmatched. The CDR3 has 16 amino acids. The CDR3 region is CASSQDDRTGSQPQHF. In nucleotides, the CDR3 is TGCGCCAGCAGCCAAGACGATAGGACAGGGAGTCAGCCCCAGCATTTT.

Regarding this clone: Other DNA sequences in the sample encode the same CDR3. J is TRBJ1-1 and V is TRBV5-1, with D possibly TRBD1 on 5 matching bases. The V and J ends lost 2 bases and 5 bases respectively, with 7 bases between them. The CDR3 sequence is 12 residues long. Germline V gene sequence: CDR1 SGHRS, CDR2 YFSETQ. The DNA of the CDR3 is TGCGCCAGCAGCTTAAGGGGAACTGAAGCTTTCTTT. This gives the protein CASSLRGTEAFF.

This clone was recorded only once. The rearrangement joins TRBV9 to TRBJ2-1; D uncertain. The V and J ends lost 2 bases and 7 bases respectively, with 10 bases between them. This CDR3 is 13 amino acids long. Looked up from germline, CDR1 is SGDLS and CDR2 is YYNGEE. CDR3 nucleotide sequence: TGTGCCAGCAGCGTCAGCAGGTTGAATGAGCAGTTCTTC. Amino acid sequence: CASSVSRLNEQFF.

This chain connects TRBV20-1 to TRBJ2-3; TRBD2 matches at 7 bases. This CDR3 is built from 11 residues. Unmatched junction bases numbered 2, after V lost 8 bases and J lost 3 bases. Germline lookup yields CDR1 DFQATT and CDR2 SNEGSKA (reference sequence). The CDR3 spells CSPRETDTQYF. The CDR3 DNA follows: TGCAGTCCGCGGGAGACAGATACGCAGTATTTT.

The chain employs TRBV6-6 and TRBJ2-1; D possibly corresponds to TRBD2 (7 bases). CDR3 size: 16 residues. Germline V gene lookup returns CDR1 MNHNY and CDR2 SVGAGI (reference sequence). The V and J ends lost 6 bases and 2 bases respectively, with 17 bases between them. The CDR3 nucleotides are TGTGCCAGCAGGCTAGGGGGGGGTTTAGCCTACAATGAGCAGTTCTTC. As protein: CASRLGGGLAYNEQFF.

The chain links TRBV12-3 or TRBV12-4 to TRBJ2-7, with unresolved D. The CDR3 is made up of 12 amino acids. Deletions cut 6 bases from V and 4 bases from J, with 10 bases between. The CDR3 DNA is TGTGCCAGCAGAGTAGGCGGATACGAGCAGTACTTC. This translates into CASRVGGYEQYF.

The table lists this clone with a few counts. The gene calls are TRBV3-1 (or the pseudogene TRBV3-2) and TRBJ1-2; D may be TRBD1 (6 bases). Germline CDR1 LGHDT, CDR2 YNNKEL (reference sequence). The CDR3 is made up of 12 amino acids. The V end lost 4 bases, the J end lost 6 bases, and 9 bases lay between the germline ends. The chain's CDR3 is CASSLGGNGYTF. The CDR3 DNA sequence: TGTGCCAGCAGCCTAGGGGGAAATGGCTACACCTTC.

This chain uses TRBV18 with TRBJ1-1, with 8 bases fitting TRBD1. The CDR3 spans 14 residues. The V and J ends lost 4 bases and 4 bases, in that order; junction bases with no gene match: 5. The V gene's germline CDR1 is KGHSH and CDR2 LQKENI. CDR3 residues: CASSRIQGGTEAFF. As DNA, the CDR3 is TGTGCCAGCTCACGAATACAGGGGGGCACTGAAGCTTTCTTT.

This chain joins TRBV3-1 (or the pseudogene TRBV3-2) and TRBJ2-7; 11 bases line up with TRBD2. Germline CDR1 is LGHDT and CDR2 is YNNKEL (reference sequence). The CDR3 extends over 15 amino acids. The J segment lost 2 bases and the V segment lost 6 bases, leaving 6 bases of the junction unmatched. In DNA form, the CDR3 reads TGTGCCAGCAGGTCTGGGACTAGCGGACCCTACGAGCAGTACTTC. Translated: CASRSGTSGPYEQYF.